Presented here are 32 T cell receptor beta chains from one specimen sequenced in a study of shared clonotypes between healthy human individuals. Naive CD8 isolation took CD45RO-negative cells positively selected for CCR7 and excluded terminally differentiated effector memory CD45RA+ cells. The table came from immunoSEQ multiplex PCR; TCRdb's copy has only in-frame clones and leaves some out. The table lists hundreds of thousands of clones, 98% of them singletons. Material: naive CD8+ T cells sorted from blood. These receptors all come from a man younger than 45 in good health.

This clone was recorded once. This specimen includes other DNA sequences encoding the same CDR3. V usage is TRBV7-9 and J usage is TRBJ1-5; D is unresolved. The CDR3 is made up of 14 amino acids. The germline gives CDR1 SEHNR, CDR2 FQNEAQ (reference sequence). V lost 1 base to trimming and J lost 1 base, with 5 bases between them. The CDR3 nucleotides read TGTGCCAGCAGCTTAGTGGGAAGCAATCAGCCCCAGCATTTT. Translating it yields CASSLVGSNQPQHF.

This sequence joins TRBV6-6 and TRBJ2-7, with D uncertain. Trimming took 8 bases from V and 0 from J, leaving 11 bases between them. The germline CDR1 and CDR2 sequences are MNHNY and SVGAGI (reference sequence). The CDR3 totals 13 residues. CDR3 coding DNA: TGTGCCAGCGGTGAGTTCGCCTCCTACGAGCAGTACTTC. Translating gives CASGEFASYEQYF.

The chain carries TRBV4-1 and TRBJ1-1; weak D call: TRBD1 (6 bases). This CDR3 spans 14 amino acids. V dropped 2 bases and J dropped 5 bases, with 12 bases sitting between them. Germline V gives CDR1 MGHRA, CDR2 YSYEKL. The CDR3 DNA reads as TGCGCCAGCAGCCAAATTACAGGGATAACTGAAGCTTTCTTT. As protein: CASSQITGITEAFF.

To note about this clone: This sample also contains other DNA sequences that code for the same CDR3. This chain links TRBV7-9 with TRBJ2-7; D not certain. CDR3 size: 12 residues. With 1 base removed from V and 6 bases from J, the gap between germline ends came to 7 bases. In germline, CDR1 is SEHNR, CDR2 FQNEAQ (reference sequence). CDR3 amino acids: CASSLGTFEQYF. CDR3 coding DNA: TGTGCCAGCAGCTTAGGAACCTTCGAGCAGTACTTC.

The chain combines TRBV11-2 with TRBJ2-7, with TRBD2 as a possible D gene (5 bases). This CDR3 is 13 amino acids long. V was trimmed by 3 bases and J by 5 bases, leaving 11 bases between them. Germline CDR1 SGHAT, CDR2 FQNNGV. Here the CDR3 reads CASSFPGRDEQYF. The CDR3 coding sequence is TGTGCCAGCAGCTTCCCCGGGCGGGACGAGCAGTACTTC.

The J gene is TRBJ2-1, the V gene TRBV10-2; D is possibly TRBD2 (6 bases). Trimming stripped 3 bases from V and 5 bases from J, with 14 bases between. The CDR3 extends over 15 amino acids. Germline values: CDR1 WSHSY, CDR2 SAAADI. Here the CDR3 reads CASSERQRVHNEQFF. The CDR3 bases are TGCGCCAGCAGTGAACGCCAGCGGGTACACAATGAGCAGTTCTTC.

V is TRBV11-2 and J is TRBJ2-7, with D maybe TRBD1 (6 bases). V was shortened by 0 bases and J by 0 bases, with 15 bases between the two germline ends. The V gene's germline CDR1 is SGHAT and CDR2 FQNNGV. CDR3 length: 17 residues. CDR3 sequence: CASSLDPTQGRSYEQYF. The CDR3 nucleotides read TGTGCCAGCAGCTTAGATCCCACACAGGGACGCTCCTACGAGCAGTACTTC.

DNA of the CDR3: TGTGCCAGCAGCTTAGCGACTAGCGGGAGTTTCTATGAGCAGTTCTTC. Its protein is CASSLATSGSFYEQFF. The rearrangement uses TRBV7-9 and TRBJ2-1; 12 bases map to TRBD2. V shed 0 bases and J 8 bases; nucleotides not matched to a gene: 5. The CDR3 is 16 amino acids. Germline V gene lookup returns CDR1 SEHNR and CDR2 FQNEAQ (reference sequence).

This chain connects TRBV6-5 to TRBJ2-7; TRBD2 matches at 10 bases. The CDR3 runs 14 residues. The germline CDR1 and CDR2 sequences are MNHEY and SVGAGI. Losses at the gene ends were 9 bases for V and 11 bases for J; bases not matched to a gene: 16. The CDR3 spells CASGDGLAGVVEYF. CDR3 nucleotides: TGTGCCAGTGGCGATGGTCTAGCGGGAGTTGTGGAGTACTTC.

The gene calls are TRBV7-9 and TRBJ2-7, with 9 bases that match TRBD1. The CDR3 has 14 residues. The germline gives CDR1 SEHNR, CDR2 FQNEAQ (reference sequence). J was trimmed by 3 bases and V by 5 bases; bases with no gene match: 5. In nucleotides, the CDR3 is TGTGCCAGCAGCGGACAGGGGATCTTCTACGAGCAGTACTTC. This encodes CASSGQGIFYEQYF.

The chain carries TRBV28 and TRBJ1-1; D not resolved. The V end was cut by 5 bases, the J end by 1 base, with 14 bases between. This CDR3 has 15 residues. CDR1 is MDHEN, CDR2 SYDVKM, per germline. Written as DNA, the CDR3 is TGTGCCAGCAGTCCCCCTCTCGCGGCGAACACTGAAGCTTTCTTT. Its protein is CASSPPLAANTEAFF.

The CDR3 DNA reads TGTGCCAGCAGCTTGGGCTCGTCGAACACCGGGGAGCTGTTTTTT. Encoded protein: CASSLGSSNTGELFF. The rearrangement links TRBV7-9 to TRBJ2-2; no clear D. The CDR3 runs to 15 residues. V was trimmed by 3 bases and J by 0 bases, leaving 8 bases between them. Per the germline V gene, CDR1 is SEHNR and CDR2 is FQNEAQ (reference sequence).

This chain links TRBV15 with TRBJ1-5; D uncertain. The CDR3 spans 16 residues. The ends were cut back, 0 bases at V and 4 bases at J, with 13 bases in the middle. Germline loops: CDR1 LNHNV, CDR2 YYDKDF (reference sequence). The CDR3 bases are TGTGCCACCAGCAGAGATGTTTCGGCAAATAATCAGCCCCAGCATTTT. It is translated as CATSRDVSANNQPQHF.

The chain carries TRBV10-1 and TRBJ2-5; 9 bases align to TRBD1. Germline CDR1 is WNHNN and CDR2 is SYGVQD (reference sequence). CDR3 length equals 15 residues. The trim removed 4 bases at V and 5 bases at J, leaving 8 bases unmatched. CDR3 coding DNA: TGCGCCAGCAGTGGAGGGACAGGGATGGGGGAGACCCAGTACTTC. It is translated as CASSGGTGMGETQYF.

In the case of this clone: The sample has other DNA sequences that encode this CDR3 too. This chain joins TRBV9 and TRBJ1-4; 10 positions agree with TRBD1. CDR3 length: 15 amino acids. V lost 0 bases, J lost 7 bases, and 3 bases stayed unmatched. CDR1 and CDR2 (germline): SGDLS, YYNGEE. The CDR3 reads CASSVGGQGIEKLFF. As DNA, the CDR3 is TGTGCCAGCAGCGTAGGGGGACAGGGGATTGAAAAACTGTTTTTT.

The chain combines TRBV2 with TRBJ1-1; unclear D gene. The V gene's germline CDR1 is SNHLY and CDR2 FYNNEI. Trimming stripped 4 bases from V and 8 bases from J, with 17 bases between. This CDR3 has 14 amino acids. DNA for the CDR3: TGTGCCAGCAGTGGATTGCCAACCGCCACCGAAGCTTTCTTT. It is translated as CASSGLPTATEAFF.

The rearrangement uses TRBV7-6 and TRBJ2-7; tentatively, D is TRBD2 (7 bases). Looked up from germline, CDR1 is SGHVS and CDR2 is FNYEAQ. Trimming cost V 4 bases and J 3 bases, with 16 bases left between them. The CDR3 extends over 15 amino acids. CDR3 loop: CASSSGGGGGYEQYF. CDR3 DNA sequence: TGTGCCAGCAGCTCCGGGGGCGGGGGAGGCTACGAGCAGTACTTC. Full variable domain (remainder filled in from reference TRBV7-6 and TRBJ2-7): GAGVSQSPRYKVTKRGQDVALRCDPISGHVSLYWYRQALGQGPEFLTYFNYEAQQDKSGLPNDRFSAERPEGSISTLTIQRTEQRDSAMYRCASSSGGGGGYEQYFGPGTRLTVT.

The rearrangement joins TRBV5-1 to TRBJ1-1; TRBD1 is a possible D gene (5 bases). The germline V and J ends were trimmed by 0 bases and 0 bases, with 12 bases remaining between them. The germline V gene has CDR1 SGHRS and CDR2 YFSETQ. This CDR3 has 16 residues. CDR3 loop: CASSLETVEMNTEAFF. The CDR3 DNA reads TGCGCCAGCAGCTTGGAGACAGTAGAGATGAACACTGAAGCTTTCTTT.

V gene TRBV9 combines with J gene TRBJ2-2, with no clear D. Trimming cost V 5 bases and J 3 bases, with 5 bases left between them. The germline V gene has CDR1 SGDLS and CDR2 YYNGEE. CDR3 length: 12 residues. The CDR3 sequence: CASSIDTGELFF. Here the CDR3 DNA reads TGTGCCAGCAGTATAGACACCGGGGAGCTGTTTTTT.

The DNA for the CDR3 is TGTGCCAGCAGCCAAGATCCTTACTGGGCTAGCGGCTCCTACGAGCAGTACTTC. This codes for CASSQDPYWASGSYEQYF. This chain joins TRBV4-2 and TRBJ2-7; 7 positions match TRBD2. V was pared by 0 bases and J by 0 bases, with 11 bases of the junction left unmatched. The CDR3 spans 18 residues. CDR1 is LGHNA, CDR2 YNFKEQ, per germline.

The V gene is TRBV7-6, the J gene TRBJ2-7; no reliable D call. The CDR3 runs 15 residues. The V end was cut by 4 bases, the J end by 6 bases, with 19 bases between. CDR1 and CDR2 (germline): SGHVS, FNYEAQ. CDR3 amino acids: CASSSTPYSRFEQYF. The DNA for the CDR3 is TGTGCCAGCAGCTCCACTCCGTACTCCAGGTTCGAGCAGTACTTC. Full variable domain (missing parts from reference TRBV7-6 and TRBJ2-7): GAGVSQSPRYKVTKRGQDVALRCDPISGHVSLYWYRQALGQGPEFLTYFNYEAQQDKSGLPNDRFSAERPEGSISTLTIQRTEQRDSAMYRCASSSTPYSRFEQYFGPGTRLTVT.

In DNA, the CDR3 is TGTGCCAGCAGACCGACAGGGGGGCCCTACGAGCAGTACTTC. Amino acids: CASRPTGGPYEQYF. The J gene is TRBJ2-7, the V gene TRBV7-2, with TRBD1 identical over 9 bases. The V segment lost 6 bases and the J segment 2 bases; nucleotides outside the gene matches: 5. Germline V gene data show CDR1 as SGHTA and CDR2 as FQGNSA. This CDR3 is 14 amino acids long.

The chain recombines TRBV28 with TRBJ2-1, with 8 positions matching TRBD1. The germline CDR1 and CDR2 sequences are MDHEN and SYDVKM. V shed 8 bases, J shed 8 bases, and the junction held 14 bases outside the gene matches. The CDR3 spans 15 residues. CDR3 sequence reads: CASQAEDRAFYEQFF. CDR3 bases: TGTGCCAGCCAGGCTGAGGACAGGGCTTTCTATGAGCAGTTCTTC.

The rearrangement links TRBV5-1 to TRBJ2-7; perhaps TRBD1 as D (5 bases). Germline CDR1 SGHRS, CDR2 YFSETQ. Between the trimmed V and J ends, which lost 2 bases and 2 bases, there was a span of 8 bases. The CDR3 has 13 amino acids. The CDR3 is CASSLRQTYEQYF. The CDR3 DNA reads TGCGCCAGCAGCTTACGACAGACCTACGAGCAGTACTTC.

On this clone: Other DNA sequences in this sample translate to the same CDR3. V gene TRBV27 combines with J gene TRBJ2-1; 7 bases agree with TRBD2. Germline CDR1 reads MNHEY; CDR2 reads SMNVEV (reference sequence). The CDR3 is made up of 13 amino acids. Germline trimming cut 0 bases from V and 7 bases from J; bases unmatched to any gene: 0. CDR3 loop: CASSLSSGNEQFF. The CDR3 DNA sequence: TGTGCCAGCAGTTTATCTAGCGGGAATGAGCAGTTCTTC.

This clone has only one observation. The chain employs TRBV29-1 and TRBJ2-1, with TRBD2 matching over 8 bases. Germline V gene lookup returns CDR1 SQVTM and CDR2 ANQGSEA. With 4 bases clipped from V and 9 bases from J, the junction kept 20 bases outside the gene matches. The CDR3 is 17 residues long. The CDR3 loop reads CSVAGAVSGRGFGEQFF. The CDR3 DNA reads TGCAGCGTTGCGGGGGCGGTCAGCGGGAGAGGATTCGGTGAGCAGTTCTTC.

The CDR3 DNA is TGTGCCAGCTCAGACCGGGTCGCGGCCGGGGAGCTGTTTTTT. This sequence encodes CASSDRVAAGELFF. The rearrangement links TRBV18 to TRBJ2-2; no clear D gene. The germline V gene encodes CDR1 KGHSH and CDR2 LQKENI. V shed 5 bases and J shed 6 bases, with 13 bases lying between them. This CDR3 region has 14 residues.

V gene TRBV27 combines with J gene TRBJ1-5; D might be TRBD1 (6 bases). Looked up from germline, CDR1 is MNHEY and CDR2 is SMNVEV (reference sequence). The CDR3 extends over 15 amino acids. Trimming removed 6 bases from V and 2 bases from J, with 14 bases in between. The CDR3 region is CASSFAGQRNQPQHF. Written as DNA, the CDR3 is TGTGCCAGCAGCTTCGCCGGACAGCGCAATCAGCCCCAGCATTTT.

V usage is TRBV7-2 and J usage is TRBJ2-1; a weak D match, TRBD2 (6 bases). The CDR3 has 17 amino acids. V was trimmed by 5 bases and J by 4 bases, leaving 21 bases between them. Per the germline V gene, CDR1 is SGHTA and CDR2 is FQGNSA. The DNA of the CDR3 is TGTGCCAGCAGCCCGGGGATAGCGGCCGGCCTATACAATGAGCAGTTCTTC. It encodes CASSPGIAAGLYNEQFF.

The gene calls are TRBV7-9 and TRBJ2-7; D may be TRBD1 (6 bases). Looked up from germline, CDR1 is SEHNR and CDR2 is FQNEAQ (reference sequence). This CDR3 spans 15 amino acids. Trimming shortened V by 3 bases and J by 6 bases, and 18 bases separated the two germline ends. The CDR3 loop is CASSFPQGHQREQYF. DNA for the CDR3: TGTGCCAGCAGCTTCCCACAGGGTCACCAACGCGAGCAGTACTTC.

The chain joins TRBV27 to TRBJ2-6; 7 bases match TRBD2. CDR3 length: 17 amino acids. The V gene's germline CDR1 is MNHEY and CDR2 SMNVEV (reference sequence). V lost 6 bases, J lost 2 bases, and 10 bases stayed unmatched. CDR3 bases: TGTGCCAGCAGCCCCCAATGGGGGGGAGCTGGGGCCAACGTCCTGACTTTC. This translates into CASSPQWGGAGANVLTF.

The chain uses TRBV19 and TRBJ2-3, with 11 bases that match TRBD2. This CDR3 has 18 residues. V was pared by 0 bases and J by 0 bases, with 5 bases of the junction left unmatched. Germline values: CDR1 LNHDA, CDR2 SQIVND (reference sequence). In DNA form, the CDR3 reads TGTGCCAGTAGTATAGAGGGACTAGCGGATACTAGCACAGATACGCAGTATTTT. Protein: CASSIEGLADTSTDTQYF.